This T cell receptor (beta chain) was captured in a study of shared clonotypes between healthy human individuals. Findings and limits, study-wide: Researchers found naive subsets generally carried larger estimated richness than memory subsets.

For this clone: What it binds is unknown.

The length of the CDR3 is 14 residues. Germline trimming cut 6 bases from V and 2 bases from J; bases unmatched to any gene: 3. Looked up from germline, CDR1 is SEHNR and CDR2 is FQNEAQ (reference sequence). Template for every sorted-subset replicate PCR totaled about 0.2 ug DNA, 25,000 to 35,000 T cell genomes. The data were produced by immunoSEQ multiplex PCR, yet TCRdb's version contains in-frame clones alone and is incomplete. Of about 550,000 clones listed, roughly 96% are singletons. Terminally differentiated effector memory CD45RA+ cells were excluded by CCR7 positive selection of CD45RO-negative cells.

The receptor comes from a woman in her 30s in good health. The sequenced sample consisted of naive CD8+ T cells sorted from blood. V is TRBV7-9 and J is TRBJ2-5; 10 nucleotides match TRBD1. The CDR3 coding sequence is TGTGCCAGCAGTCAGGACAGGGGGCAAGAGACCCAGTACTTC. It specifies CASSQDRGQETQYF.